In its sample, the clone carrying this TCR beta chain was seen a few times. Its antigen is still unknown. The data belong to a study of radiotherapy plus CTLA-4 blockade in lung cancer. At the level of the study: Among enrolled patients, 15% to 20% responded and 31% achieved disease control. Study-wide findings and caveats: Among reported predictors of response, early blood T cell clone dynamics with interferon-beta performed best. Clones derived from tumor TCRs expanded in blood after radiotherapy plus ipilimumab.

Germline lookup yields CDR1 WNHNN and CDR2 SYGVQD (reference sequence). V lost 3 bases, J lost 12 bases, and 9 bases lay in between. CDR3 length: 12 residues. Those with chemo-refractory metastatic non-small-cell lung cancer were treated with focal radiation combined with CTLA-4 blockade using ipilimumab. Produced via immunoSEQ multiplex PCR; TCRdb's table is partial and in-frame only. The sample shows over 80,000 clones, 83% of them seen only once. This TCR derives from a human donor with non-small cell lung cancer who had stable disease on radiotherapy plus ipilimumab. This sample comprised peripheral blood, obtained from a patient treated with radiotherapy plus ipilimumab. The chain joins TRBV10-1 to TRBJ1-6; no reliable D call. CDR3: CASSDPDQPLHF. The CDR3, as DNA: TGCGCCAGCAGTGACCCGGACCAACCCCTCCACTTT.